A selection of T cell receptor beta chains follows, all from one sample in a study of T cell repertoires in cytomegalovirus infection. TCRdb reprocessed the reads via MiXCR and lists one record per CDR3 protein. In the table there are some 250,000 distinct CDR3 sequences, approximately 9% of which are singletons. Material: PBMCs. The source is a human donor in good health (CMV status not recorded). Some clones in this sample may be carry-over from other donors' samples. Each CDR3 is given with its conserved first and last residue. A D gene is named only where the DNA matches it firmly. Size values are once, few and many counts, or a class for expanded clones, and some rows have none.

V: TRBV12-3/TRBV12-4
J: TRBJ2-3
size: many
D: -
DNA: TGTGCCAGCAGGGCGGTCCGAAGGCACACAGATACGCAGTATTTT
CDR3: CASRAVRRHTDTQYF

V: TRBV28
J: TRBJ2-7
size: many
D: -
DNA: TGTGCCAGCAGACTTATAAGCAAGAGCTCCTACGAGCAGTACTTC
CDR3: CASRLISKSSYEQYF

V: TRBV7-2
J: TRBJ2-1
size: many
D: TRBD1
DNA: TGTGCCAGCAGACGGGGACAGGGGGCATACAATGAGCAGTTCTTC
CDR3: CASRRGQGAYNEQFF

V: TRBV7-8
J: TRBJ2-2
size: -
D: -
DNA: TGTGCCAGCAGCTCCCGGCTGAACACCGGGGAGCTGTTTTTT
CDR3: CASSSRLNTGELFF

V: TRBV6-2/TRBV6-3
J: TRBJ1-3
size: -
D: -
DNA: TGTGCCAGCCTCCGGACAGCCGCTGGAAACACCATATATTTT
CDR3: CASLRTAAGNTIYF

V: TRBV7-2
J: TRBJ2-7
size: many
D: -
DNA: TGTGCCAGCAGCTTAAACATTATCGACCACGAGCAGTACTTC
CDR3: CASSLNIIDHEQYF

V: TRBV6-2/TRBV6-3
J: TRBJ1-5
size: few
D: -
DNA: TGTGCCACCAATTTGGGGGGGATCAATCAGCCCCAGCATTTT
CDR3: CATNLGGINQPQHF

V: TRBV19
J: TRBJ2-3
size: many
D: -
DNA: TGTGCCAGTCTCCCCGAAATTGGGGGATGGAGGACAGATACGCAGTATTTT
CDR3: CASLPEIGGWRTDTQYF

V: TRBV7-2
J: TRBJ1-4
size: -
D: -
DNA: TGTGCCAGCAGCCCCACCGTTGAAAAACTGTTTTTT
CDR3: CASSPTVEKLFF

V: TRBV14
J: TRBJ2-2
size: many
D: -
DNA: TGTGCCAGCAGCCAAGTCCCGAACACCGGGGAGCTGTTTTTT
CDR3: CASSQVPNTGELFF

V: TRBV25-1
J: TRBJ2-1
size: many
D: TRBD2
DNA: TGTGCCAGCAGTGAATGGGGGGGGTTCAATGAGCAGTTCTTC
CDR3: CASSEWGGFNEQFF

V: TRBV6-2/TRBV6-3
J: TRBJ1-2
size: few
D: -
DNA: TGTGCCAGCAGTAACCCTGGCAGGTTTGACTATGGCTACACCTTC
CDR3: CASSNPGRFDYGYTF

V: TRBV6-1
J: TRBJ1-2
size: few
D: -
DNA: TGTGCCAGCAGGGAACGACGGAGCTATGGCTACACCTTC
CDR3: CASRERRSYGYTF

V: TRBV12-3/TRBV12-4
J: TRBJ2-3
size: many
D: TRBD2
DNA: TGTGCCAGCAGTTCCATAGCGGGAGTCACAGATACGCAGTATTTT
CDR3: CASSSIAGVTDTQYF

V: TRBV5-1
J: TRBJ1-2
size: few
D: -
DNA: TGCGCCAGCAGCGGCAAGACGAAGGAGGGCTACACCTTC
CDR3: CASSGKTKEGYTF

V: TRBV2
J: TRBJ1-6
size: many
D: -
DNA: TGTGCCAGCAGCCGACAGGAAGGTTCACCCCTCCACTTT
CDR3: CASSRQEGSPLHF